These 18 T cell receptor beta chains share one sample of origin, sequenced in a study of CD8+ T cells in alopecia areata. Extraction and reverse transcription of RNA yielded cDNA as the sequencing template. Sequencing was performed with immunoSEQ multiplex PCR; in TCRdb, only in-frame clones are kept and a portion is missing. The sample records approximately 180,000 clones, under 80% being singletons. Treatment meaning: oral pan-JAK inhibitor, 5-10 mg twice daily. The starting material was CD4+ T cells sorted from blood, obtained at roughly week 49, from a patient treated with tofacitinib. These receptor sequences come from a human donor with alopecia areata.

V gene TRBV2 combines with J gene TRBJ1-1; D is perhaps TRBD1 (6 bases). Germline V CDR1 and CDR2: SNHLY, FYNNEI. The V end lost 8 bases, the J end lost 1 base, and 14 bases lay between the germline ends. The CDR3 length is 14 residues. The CDR3 loop reads CASRVGGQNTEAFF. CDR3 coding DNA: TGTGCCAGCCGGGTGGGGGGACAGAACACTGAAGCTTTCTTT.

This clone was detected once. The chain links TRBV29-1 to TRBJ2-7, with D perhaps TRBD1 (6 bases). This CDR3 spans 11 amino acids. V was trimmed by 6 bases and J by 2 bases, leaving 8 bases between them. CDR1 is SQVTM and CDR2 is ANQGSEA in the germline V gene. The CDR3 sequence is CSVRDTYEQYF. The CDR3 region has the DNA TGCAGCGTCCGGGACACCTACGAGCAGTACTTC.

A single count supports this clone. V is TRBV30 and J is TRBJ2-1, with 10 positions matching TRBD2. J was trimmed by 1 base and V by 8 bases; bases with no gene match: 11. The CDR3 extends over 16 amino acids. The germline CDR1 and CDR2 sequences are GTSNPN and SVGIG (reference sequence). For the CDR3, the DNA is TGTGCCCGATTCGAATTACTAGCGGGGTCCTACAATGAGCAGTTCTTC. Translation: CARFELLAGSYNEQFF.

The chain is built from TRBV30 and TRBJ1-1; D uncertain. CDR1 and CDR2 from the germline V gene are GTSNPN and SVGIG (reference sequence). The V end was cut by 3 bases, the J end by 2 bases, with 7 bases between. The CDR3 has 12 residues. CDR3 in DNA: TGTGCCTGGAGAAGAGTTAACACTGAAGCTTTCTTT. This sequence encodes CAWRRVNTEAFF.

This clone was recorded a few times. The chain links TRBV19 to TRBJ1-1, with 9 positions matching TRBD1. CDR3 length: 15 amino acids. The J segment lost 0 bases and the V segment lost 5 bases, leaving 4 bases of the junction unmatched. Germline CDR1 and CDR2: LNHDA and SQIVND (reference sequence). The CDR3 reads CASSGTGTLNTEAFF. The CDR3 nucleotides are TGTGCCAGTAGTGGGACAGGGACCTTGAACACTGAAGCTTTCTTT.

This clone was counted a single time. At one of its ends the junction is not consistent with the germline gene, which may arise from a read error. The chain employs TRBV30 and TRBJ2-7; the match to TRBD1 covers 10 bases. The germline V gene has CDR1 GTSNPN and CDR2 SVGIG (reference sequence). The CDR3 is made up of 14 amino acids. As DNA, the CDR3 is TGTGCATGGACCAGGGACAGGGGATCGGGGGAGCAGTACTTC. This encodes CAWTRDRGSGEQYF.

The CDR3 sequence is CASSLATAGKGETQYF. The CDR3 coding sequence is TGCGCCAGCAGCTTGGCCACAGCGGGGAAGGGAGAGACCCAGTACTTC. V usage is TRBV5-1 and J usage is TRBJ2-5, with TRBD2 matching over 7 bases. CDR1 is SGHRS and CDR2 is YFSETQ in the germline V gene. V dropped 0 bases and J dropped 4; count of bases not matched to a gene: 9. The length of the CDR3 is 16 residues.

V gene TRBV7-2 combines with J gene TRBJ2-7; 7 nucleotides align to TRBD1. V trimming: 1 base; J trimming: 2 bases; junction bases outside the gene matches: 5. The CDR3 extends over 15 amino acids. Germline V CDR1 and CDR2: SGHTA, FQGNSA. CDR3 sequence (DNA): TGTGCCAGCAGCTTAGGAACAGGGGCGACCTACGAGCAGTACTTC. Its protein product is CASSLGTGATYEQYF.

The rearrangement links TRBV4-3 to TRBJ2-1; 9 bases align to TRBD2. Trimming removed 9 bases from V and 8 bases from J; junction bases left unmatched: 11. This CDR3 spans 14 amino acids. Germline assignment: CDR1 LGHNA and CDR2 YSLEER. CDR3 sequence reads: CASSEAGGLYEQFF. CDR3 nucleotides: TGCGCCAGTTCCGAGGCGGGGGGGCTTTATGAGCAGTTCTTC.

This chain links TRBV30 with TRBJ2-3; D possibly corresponds to TRBD1 (6 bases). The germline CDR1 and CDR2 sequences are GTSNPN and SVGIG (reference sequence). Trimming removed 1 base from V and 7 bases from J, with 18 bases in between. This CDR3 spans 15 amino acids. CDR3 DNA sequence: TGTGCCTGGAGTGAACAGGGAATAAGACTACATACGCAGTATTTT. Protein sequence: CAWSEQGIRLHTQYF.

Written as DNA, the CDR3 is TGCGCCAGCAGCTTGCCCTCCGGGACAGGGAAAAATGAGCAGTTCTTC. Translating gives CASSLPSGTGKNEQFF. This chain uses TRBV5-1 with TRBJ2-1, with 9 bases aligning to TRBD1. Germline V gene sequence: CDR1 SGHRS, CDR2 YFSETQ. This CDR3 comprises 16 residues. Unmatched junction bases numbered 9, after V lost 1 base and J lost 7 bases.

This chain connects TRBV27 to TRBJ2-7, with 8 bases lining up with TRBD1. This CDR3 region has 14 residues. Per the germline V gene, CDR1 is MNHEY and CDR2 is SMNVEV (reference sequence). Losses at the gene ends were 6 bases for V and 4 bases for J; bases not matched to a gene: 8. The CDR3 sequence is CASSRRDRLYEQYF. The CDR3 DNA is TGTGCCAGCAGCCGCCGGGACAGGTTATACGAGCAGTACTTC.

This clone occurred once. The V and J genes are TRBV9 and TRBJ2-1, with D possibly matching TRBD2 (5 bases). The CDR3 totals 13 residues. The germline V and J ends were trimmed by 0 bases and 11 bases, with 12 bases remaining between them. The germline V gene encodes CDR1 SGDLS and CDR2 YYNGEE. The CDR3 sequence is CASSVGSPGKQFF. The CDR3 DNA is TGTGCCAGCAGCGTAGGTTCTCCGGGAAAGCAGTTCTTC. Complete variable domain (other parts from reference TRBV9 and TRBJ2-1): DSGVTQTPKHLITATGQRVTLRCSPRSGDLSVYWYQQSLDQGLQFLIQYYNGEERAKGNILERFSAQQFPDLHSELNLSSLELGDSALYFCASSVGSPGKQFFGPGTRLTVL.

V usage is TRBV30 and J usage is TRBJ1-2; 7 bases align to TRBD1. J gave up 4 bases and V 6 bases, and 14 bases lay outside the gene matches. Germline CDR1 reads GTSNPN; CDR2 reads SVGIG (reference sequence). There are 15 residues in the CDR3. As DNA, the CDR3 is TGTGCCTGCCGACAGGGCGCCATCCAAATCTATGGCTACACCTTC. Translated, it gives CACRQGAIQIYGYTF.

The chain recombines TRBV20-1 with TRBJ1-3; D gene unclear. This CDR3 region has 11 residues. With 2 bases removed from V and 5 bases from J, the gap between germline ends came to 4 bases. CDR1 and CDR2 (germline): DFQATT, SNEGSKA (reference sequence). As DNA, the CDR3 is TGCAGTGCTAGAACCCGAAACACCATATATTTT. Protein product: CSARTRNTIYF.

The rearrangement uses TRBV2 and TRBJ2-2; TRBD2 might be the D (7 bases). This CDR3 has 14 amino acids. Deletions cut 7 bases from V and 3 bases from J, with 12 bases between. In germline, CDR1 is SNHLY, CDR2 FYNNEI. This CDR3 reads CASNGGLYTGELFF. CDR3 coding DNA: TGTGCCAGCAACGGGGGGCTGTACACCGGGGAGCTGTTTTTT. The full variable domain, rest sourced from reference TRBV2 and TRBJ2-2, is EPEVTQTPSHQVTQMGQEVILRCVPISNHLYFYWYRQILGQKVEFLVSFYNNEISEKSEIFDDQFSVERPDGSNFTLKIRSTKLEDSAMYFCASNGGLYTGELFFGEGSRLTVL.

This clone was counted a few times. This chain joins TRBV7-9 and TRBJ1-1; unclear D gene. CDR3 length: 13 amino acids. Per the germline V gene, CDR1 is SEHNR and CDR2 is FQNEAQ (reference sequence). Trimming pared 1 base from V and 1 base from J, leaving 4 bases between. CDR3 sequence (DNA): TGTGCCAGCAGCTTAGAGGGGAACACTGAAGCTTTCTTT. Protein sequence: CASSLEGNTEAFF. Full variable domain (rest looked up from reference TRBV7-9 and TRBJ1-1): DTGVSQNPRHKITKRGQNVTFRCDPISEHNRLYWYRQTLGQGPEFLTYFQNEAQLEKSRLLSDRFSAERPKGSFSTLEIQRTEQGDSAMYLCASSLEGNTEAFFGQGTRLTVV.

This chain links TRBV29-1 with TRBJ1-4; D perhaps matches TRBD1 (5 bases). V lost 7 bases, J lost 4 bases, and 13 bases lay in between. Germline V lookup: CDR1 SQVTM, CDR2 ANQGSEA. This CDR3 has 13 residues. Written as DNA, the CDR3 is TGCAGCGCCGCGGGGACTTATAATGAAAAACTGTTTTTT. As protein: CSAAGTYNEKLFF.